These T cell receptor beta chains were read from a single sample in a study of control samples from healthy donors and cancer patients. Libraries were prepared by immunoSEQ multiplex PCR; TCRdb keeps only in-frame clonotypes and omits some of them. This sample has around 100,000 clones, with roughly 90% found just once. The sequenced sample consisted of blood. Receptor source: a woman in her 70s in good health. The CDR3 runs from the conserved cysteine through the conserved F or W. Fields, in order: V gene, CDR3 protein.

V: TRBV6-5
CDR3: CASRGQGIGEAFF

V: TRBV12-3/TRBV12-4
CDR3: CASSWSGNQPQHF

V: TRBV19
CDR3: CASSRGQAETQYF

V: TRBV5-6
CDR3: CASSLSKTTGEKLFF

V: TRBV7-2
CDR3: CASSSPTSGRVNYEQYF

V: TRBV12-3/TRBV12-4
CDR3: CASSLGKGNGYTF

V: TRBV7-8
CDR3: CASSFERFGNTIYF

V: TRBV5-4
CDR3: CASSLGTQGAITEAFF

V: TRBV6-5
CDR3: CASRSSTDYHNTQYF

V: TRBV7-9
CDR3: CASSAGTTGETQYF

V: TRBV15
CDR3: CATSNRASNQPQHF

V: TRBV19
CDR3: CASRPGQETYEQYF

V: TRBV5-1
CDR3: CASSFDRAYGYTF

V: TRBV2
CDR3: CASSRGGLYEQYF

V: TRBV5-4
CDR3: CASSLGGGQELYGYTF

V: TRBV3-1/TRBV3-2
CDR3: CASSQEALANTEAFF

V: TRBV4-2
CDR3: CASSQEGGDREYEAFF

V: TRBV19
CDR3: CASSIAMGTSGNTIYF

V: TRBV9
CDR3: CASSSQGSSYNEQFF

V: TRBV10-2
CDR3: CASSESGGDTEAFF

V: TRBV6-6
CDR3: CASSAPGQLNYGYTF

V: TRBV7-2
CDR3: CASSSLGGPTYGYTF

V: TRBV2
CDR3: CASGRDSGRAVDTQYF

V: TRBV2
CDR3: CASRREGVPQETQYF

V: TRBV27
CDR3: CASSLSVTSPLHF

V: TRBV10-3
CDR3: CAIGTSSNQPQHF

V: TRBV3-1/TRBV3-2
CDR3: CASSPKVGGTSSGNTIYF

V: TRBV2
CDR3: CASSKQGGSYNEQFF

V: TRBV6-5
CDR3: CASSSRPGQENTEAFF

V: TRBV12-5
CDR3: CASGLGSGYTF

V: TRBV5-4
CDR3: CASSTRRTGSGNTIYF

V: TRBV2
CDR3: CASSEGTSGDNEQFF

V: TRBV2
CDR3: CASGVYQGSGNTIYF

V: TRBV4-3
CDR3: CASSQDFRAGLAGANVLTF

V: TRBV25-1
CDR3: CASSGQTGRQGEAFF

V: TRBV2
CDR3: CASRENRVTNEKLFF

V: TRBV29-1
CDR3: CSVDFGTPNYGYTF

V: TRBV9
CDR3: CASRPSGTSGRNEQFF

V: TRBV5-1
CDR3: CASSNPKPGLADLNEQFF

V: TRBV7-9
CDR3: CASRHGATEAFF

V: TRBV2
CDR3: CASDRVYGYTF

V: TRBV7-8
CDR3: CASSSYQGGGGTDTQYF

V: TRBV25-1
CDR3: CASSGGQVASGYTF

V: TRBV6-4
CDR3: CASRNAQDTEAFF